A selection of T cell receptor beta chains follows, all from one sample in a study of CD8+ T cells in alopecia areata. The data were produced by immunoSEQ multiplex PCR, yet TCRdb's version contains in-frame clones alone and is incomplete. The sample yields 110,000 to 150,000 clones, around 62% seen once. The specimen sequenced was CD8+ T cells sorted from blood. The receptors here all came from a human donor in good health. Each CDR3 is given with its conserved first and last residue. A D gene is named only where the DNA matches it firmly. Rows may omit the clone size; those that give it use once, few, many or a size class.

abundance: -; j_gene: TRBJ2-5; v_gene: TRBV7-3; d_gene: -; len: 11; CDR3nt: TGTGCCAGCAGCTCAGGAGAGACCCAGTACTTC; CDR3aa: CASSSGETQYF
abundance: -; j_gene: TRBJ2-7; v_gene: TRBV29-1; d_gene: TRBD1; len: 14; CDR3nt: TGCAGCGTTGTTTTATTGGGACAGGGTTACGAGCAGTACTTC; CDR3aa: CSVVLLGQGYEQYF
abundance: -; j_gene: TRBJ2-1; v_gene: TRBV5-6; d_gene: TRBD2; len: 14; CDR3nt: TGTGCCAGCAGCTGGACTAGCGGGAACGGTGAGCAGTTCTTC; CDR3aa: CASSWTSGNGEQFF
abundance: few; j_gene: TRBJ2-7; v_gene: TRBV14; d_gene: TRBD1; len: 15; CDR3nt: TGTGCCAGCAGCCACGCCTGGACAGGGATCGACGAGCAGTACTTC; CDR3aa: CASSHAWTGIDEQYF
abundance: -; j_gene: TRBJ2-1; v_gene: TRBV10-3; d_gene: TRBD2; len: 15; CDR3nt: TGTGCCATCAGGCCGGGACTAGCGCCTTACAATGAGCAGTTCTTC; CDR3aa: CAIRPGLAPYNEQFF
abundance: -; j_gene: TRBJ2-1; v_gene: TRBV7-9; d_gene: TRBD1; len: 15; CDR3nt: TGTGCCAGCAGCTTAGCGTGGGGAACAGGGGCTGAGCAGTTCTTC; CDR3aa: CASSLAWGTGAEQFF
abundance: -; j_gene: TRBJ2-2; v_gene: TRBV29-1; d_gene: TRBD1; len: 15; CDR3nt: TGCAGCGTTGTTTTAGAGACAGGGCAGGCTGGGGAGCTGTTTTTT; CDR3aa: CSVVLETGQAGELFF
abundance: -; j_gene: TRBJ2-1; v_gene: TRBV7-2; d_gene: -; len: 17; CDR3nt: TGTGCCAGCAGCTTAGTATTCGGGAGTGACCACTACAATGAGCAGTTCTTC; CDR3aa: CASSLVFGSDHYNEQFF
abundance: -; j_gene: TRBJ2-1; v_gene: TRBV2; d_gene: -; len: 12; CDR3nt: TGTGCCAGCAGCCCCAGCGGGTATGAGCAGTTCTTC; CDR3aa: CASSPSGYEQFF
abundance: -; j_gene: TRBJ2-7; v_gene: TRBV29-1; d_gene: TRBD2; len: 13; CDR3nt: TGCAGCGTTGTCGAGCGGGAGGGCTACGAGCAGTACTTC; CDR3aa: CSVVEREGYEQYF
abundance: -; j_gene: TRBJ1-2; v_gene: TRBV10-3; d_gene: TRBD1; len: 12; CDR3nt: TGTGCCTCCGGGGCAGGGGGCCCTGGCTACACCTTC; CDR3aa: CASGAGGPGYTF
abundance: -; j_gene: TRBJ2-1; v_gene: TRBV5-6; d_gene: -; len: 15; CDR3nt: TGTGCCAGCAGCCCGCGGGTTGGGTCCTACAATGAGCAGTTCTTC; CDR3aa: CASSPRVGSYNEQFF
abundance: -; j_gene: TRBJ1-1; v_gene: TRBV30; d_gene: -; len: 12; CDR3nt: TGTGCCTGGAGTGAGGGTGGGCCCGAAGCTTTCTTT; CDR3aa: CAWSEGGPEAFF
abundance: -; j_gene: TRBJ2-3; v_gene: TRBV12-5; d_gene: -; len: 19; CDR3nt: TGTGCTAGTGGTTTGGGCTTCTCTCCAGGGATCTGGGGCACAGATACGCAGTATTTT; CDR3aa: CASGLGFSPGIWGTDTQYF
abundance: -; j_gene: TRBJ1-1; v_gene: TRBV19; d_gene: -; len: 14; CDR3nt: TGTGCCAGTATGGAACGGAATCTGAACACTGAAGCTTTCTTT; CDR3aa: CASMERNLNTEAFF
abundance: few; j_gene: TRBJ2-4; v_gene: TRBV2; d_gene: -; len: 15; CDR3nt: TGTGCCAGCATCCTTAGCGGAGCTACCAAAAACATTCAGTACTTC; CDR3aa: CASILSGATKNIQYF
abundance: -; j_gene: TRBJ2-7; v_gene: TRBV5-5; d_gene: -; len: 13; CDR3nt: TGTGCCAGCCATTGGCAGGCTTCCTACGAGCAGTACTTC; CDR3aa: CASHWQASYEQYF
abundance: -; j_gene: TRBJ2-3; v_gene: TRBV10-3; d_gene: -; len: 16; CDR3nt: TGTGCCATCAGTGACAGGGTGATTCGTGGGACAGATACGCAGTATTTT; CDR3aa: CAISDRVIRGTDTQYF
abundance: -; j_gene: TRBJ2-1; v_gene: TRBV5-1; d_gene: TRBD2; len: 14; CDR3nt: TGCGCCAGCAGCTTGACTAGCGGGGGGATTGAGCAGTTCTTC; CDR3aa: CASSLTSGGIEQFF
abundance: few; j_gene: TRBJ2-7; v_gene: TRBV29-1; d_gene: -; len: 12; CDR3nt: TGCAGCGTTGAAAACAGCCTCTACGAGCAGTACTTC; CDR3aa: CSVENSLYEQYF
abundance: -; j_gene: TRBJ2-2; v_gene: TRBV6-6; d_gene: -; len: 13; CDR3nt: TGTGCCAGCTTCGGACCATACACCGGGGAGCTGTTTTTT; CDR3aa: CASFGPYTGELFF
abundance: -; j_gene: TRBJ1-2; v_gene: TRBV6-4; d_gene: TRBD1; len: 14; CDR3nt: TGTGCCAGCAGATGGGCGGGACAGGCGGATGGCTACACCTTC; CDR3aa: CASRWAGQADGYTF
abundance: -; j_gene: TRBJ2-7; v_gene: TRBV27; d_gene: -; len: 14; CDR3nt: TGTGCCAGCAGTTCCTTTGTGGGGTTGGCCGAGCAGTACTTC; CDR3aa: CASSSFVGLAEQYF
abundance: -; j_gene: TRBJ1-1; v_gene: TRBV9; d_gene: -; len: 17; CDR3nt: TGTGCCAGCAGCCCCCGGGAGCCAGCGGGCCAGAACACTGAAGCTTTCTTT; CDR3aa: CASSPREPAGQNTEAFF
abundance: -; j_gene: TRBJ2-1; v_gene: TRBV2; d_gene: -; len: 12; CDR3nt: TGTGCCAGCAGTGGGAGTAGAAATGAGCAGTTCTTC; CDR3aa: CASSGSRNEQFF
abundance: once; j_gene: TRBJ2-7; v_gene: TRBV6-5; d_gene: -; len: 13; CDR3nt: TGTGCCAGCAGTTATCACAGGACGGGCGAGCAGTACTTC; CDR3aa: CASSYHRTGEQYF
abundance: -; j_gene: TRBJ2-5; v_gene: TRBV11-2; d_gene: -; len: 17; CDR3nt: TGTGCCAGCAGCATAACCGATGGGAGGGGGCCGCGAGAGACCCAGTACTTC; CDR3aa: CASSITDGRGPRETQYF
abundance: -; j_gene: TRBJ1-2; v_gene: TRBV29-1; d_gene: -; len: 13; CDR3nt: TGCAGCGTTGCTTCCCAGGGCCCCTATGGCTACACCTTC; CDR3aa: CSVASQGPYGYTF
abundance: -; j_gene: TRBJ2-1; v_gene: TRBV20-1; d_gene: -; len: 11; CDR3nt: TGCAGTGCTTTACTGTTCAATGAGCAGTTCTTC; CDR3aa: CSALLFNEQFF
abundance: -; j_gene: TRBJ1-1; v_gene: TRBV29-1; d_gene: -; len: 14; CDR3nt: TGCAGCACCCTACGGGCGAATTTCGGCACTGAAGCTTTCTTT; CDR3aa: CSTLRANFGTEAFF
abundance: -; j_gene: TRBJ1-5; v_gene: TRBV9; d_gene: -; len: 13; CDR3nt: TGTGCCAGCAGCGCCGGGCTAAATCAGCCCCAGCATTTT; CDR3aa: CASSAGLNQPQHF
abundance: -; j_gene: TRBJ2-7; v_gene: TRBV25-1; d_gene: TRBD1; len: 13; CDR3nt: TGTGCCAGCAGTGATCGACAGGGCAACGAGCAGTACTTC; CDR3aa: CASSDRQGNEQYF
abundance: few; j_gene: TRBJ2-2; v_gene: TRBV2; d_gene: -; len: 15; CDR3nt: TGTGCCAGCAGTGGGAGCGGAGCGAACACCGGGGAGCTGTTTTTT; CDR3aa: CASSGSGANTGELFF
abundance: -; j_gene: TRBJ2-4; v_gene: TRBV4-1; d_gene: TRBD2; len: 17; CDR3nt: TGCGCCAGCAGCCAAGGACTAGCGGGATCCTCTAGAAATTCTCAGTACTTC; CDR3aa: CASSQGLAGSSRNSQYF
abundance: few; j_gene: TRBJ2-1; v_gene: TRBV9; d_gene: TRBD2; len: 16; CDR3nt: TGTGCCAGCAGCGTCCCCGGACTAGCGGGAGTCGGTGAGCAGTTCTTC; CDR3aa: CASSVPGLAGVGEQFF
abundance: few; j_gene: TRBJ2-7; v_gene: TRBV6-1; d_gene: -; len: 14; CDR3nt: TGTGCCAGCAGTGAAAGGGCGGATGGAGGCGAGCAGTACTTC; CDR3aa: CASSERADGGEQYF
abundance: once; j_gene: TRBJ2-5; v_gene: TRBV27; d_gene: TRBD1; len: 14; CDR3nt: TGTGCCAGCAGGGACCGGGACAGTAAAGAGACCCAGTACTTC; CDR3aa: CASRDRDSKETQYF
abundance: -; j_gene: TRBJ2-4; v_gene: TRBV7-9; d_gene: TRBD2; len: 16; CDR3nt: TGTGCCAGCAGCATAACGAGGCGGGAGGGCCAGTACATTCAGTACTTC; CDR3aa: CASSITRREGQYIQYF
abundance: few; j_gene: TRBJ1-1; v_gene: TRBV5-1; d_gene: TRBD1; len: 14; CDR3nt: TGCGCCAGCAGCTTCAGGGGGGCGAACACTGAAGCTTTCTTT; CDR3aa: CASSFRGANTEAFF
abundance: -; j_gene: TRBJ2-3; v_gene: TRBV5-5; d_gene: -; len: 17; CDR3nt: TGTGCCAGCAGCCTTCGCGCCCAAACCTTCTACACAGATACGCAGTATTTT; CDR3aa: CASSLRAQTFYTDTQYF
abundance: -; j_gene: TRBJ1-3; v_gene: TRBV25-1; d_gene: -; len: 15; CDR3nt: TGTGCCAGCAGTGAATGGGCAGTCTCTGGAAACACCATATATTTT; CDR3aa: CASSEWAVSGNTIYF
abundance: -; j_gene: TRBJ1-1; v_gene: TRBV5-6; d_gene: -; len: 12; CDR3nt: TGTGCCAGCAGCTTGCTGGGCACTGAAGCTTTCTTT; CDR3aa: CASSLLGTEAFF
abundance: -; j_gene: TRBJ1-1; v_gene: TRBV27; d_gene: -; len: 11; CDR3nt: TGTGCCAGCAGCGGTACTGCCGGAGCTTTCTTT; CDR3aa: CASSGTAGAFF
abundance: few; j_gene: TRBJ2-2; v_gene: TRBV29-1; d_gene: TRBD2; len: 14; CDR3nt: TGCAGCGTTGGACTAGCGGGAGGCACCGGGGAGCTGTTTTTT; CDR3aa: CSVGLAGGTGELFF
abundance: few; j_gene: TRBJ2-1; v_gene: TRBV23-1; d_gene: -; len: 13; CDR3nt: TGCGCCAGCAGTCACCCTCCAAGCAATGAGCAGTTCTTC; CDR3aa: CASSHPPSNEQFF